A single sample is the source of the 26 T cell receptor beta chains below, sequenced in a study of TIL therapy for anti-PD-1-resistant metastatic lung cancer. Sequencing used immunoSEQ v3. The data were produced by immunoSEQ multiplex PCR, yet TCRdb's version contains in-frame clones alone and is incomplete. The sample shows around 55,000 clones, roughly four fifths of them seen only once. As for time point: pre-treatment sample, taken before nivolumab and TIL therapy. The source material was blood, sampled at baseline. The receptors come from a person aged 25 to 85 with non-small cell lung cancer.

This clone was seen once. The chain couples TRBV20-1 to TRBJ1-2; D is ambiguous. Germline CDR1 reads DFQATT; CDR2 reads SNEGSKA (reference sequence). This CDR3 spans 11 amino acids. V was trimmed by 7 bases and J by 5 bases, leaving 11 bases between them. The CDR3 is CSGGILYGYTF. CDR3 DNA sequence: TGCAGTGGGGGAATCCTATATGGCTACACCTTC.

The chain uses TRBV6-6 and TRBJ2-6; D remains ambiguous. V gave up 8 bases and J gave up 0 bases, with 8 bases separating them. The CDR3 is made up of 14 amino acids. Germline CDR1 reads MNHNY; CDR2 reads SVGAGI (reference sequence). The DNA for the CDR3 is TGTGCCAGCTCCCATGACTCTGGGGCCAACGTCCTGACTTTC. It specifies CASSHDSGANVLTF.

The chain recombines TRBV6-5 with TRBJ2-7, with 11 bases lining up with TRBD2. There are 16 residues in the CDR3. V dropped 0 bases and J dropped 6; count of bases not matched to a gene: 7. The germline gives CDR1 MNHEY, CDR2 SVGAGI. CDR3: CASSYSSLAGGREQYF. In nucleotides, the CDR3 is TGTGCCAGCAGTTACTCGTCCCTAGCGGGGGGCCGCGAGCAGTACTTC.

Notes on this clone: A read error may account for a junction end that differs from germline. The rearrangement uses TRBV19 and TRBJ2-2, with D perhaps given as TRBD1 or TRBD2 (5 bases each). The CDR3 totals 15 residues. Looked up from germline, CDR1 is LNHDA and CDR2 is SQIVND (reference sequence). The DNA of the CDR3 is TGTGCCAGTAGTATCGGGACCGCGAACGCCGGGGAGCTGTTTTTT. It yields the protein CASSIGTANAGELFF.

This chain uses TRBV6-7 with TRBJ2-1; D ambiguous. TRBV6-7 is classed as an ORF, of uncertain function. This CDR3 has 16 amino acids. Trimming stripped 0 bases from V and 1 base from J, with 10 bases between. CDR3 residues: CASSYSNWESYNEQFF. The CDR3 region has the DNA TGTGCCAGCAGTTACTCGAATTGGGAATCCTACAATGAGCAGTTCTTC.

V is TRBV5-5 and J is TRBJ1-4; unclear D gene. Trimming pared 4 bases from V and 5 bases from J, leaving 3 bases between. This CDR3 contains 11 residues. From germline, CDR1 is SGHKS and CDR2 YYEKEE (reference sequence). The CDR3, as DNA: TGTGCCAGCAGCCGAAATGAAAAACTGTTTTTT. It encodes CASSRNEKLFF. Looking up the rest from reference TRBV5-5 and TRBJ1-4 gives the full variable domain: DAGVTQSPTHLIKTRGQQVTLRCSPISGHKSVSWYQQVLGQGPQFIFQYYEKEERGRGNFPDRFSARQFPNYSSELNVNALLLGDSALYLCASSRNEKLFFGSGTQLSVL.

The chain combines TRBV19 with TRBJ2-7; 7 positions match TRBD2. The germline V gene encodes CDR1 LNHDA and CDR2 SQIVND (reference sequence). Germline trimming cut 6 bases from V and 0 bases from J; bases unmatched to any gene: 5. The CDR3 length is 14 residues. The CDR3 spells CASSRDYRSYEQYF. In DNA, the CDR3 is TGTGCCAGTAGCCGGGACTATCGCTCCTACGAGCAGTACTTC. The entire variable domain, with the rest obtained from reference TRBV19 and TRBJ2-7, is as follows: DGGITQSPKYLFRKEGQNVTLSCEQNLNHDAMYWYRQDPGQGLRLIYYSQIVNDFQKGDIAEGYSVSREKKESFPLTVTSAQKNPTAFYLCASSRDYRSYEQYFGPGTRLTVT.

The chain joins TRBV15 to TRBJ2-7, with D perhaps TRBD1 (6 bases). CDR1 and CDR2 (germline): LNHNV, YYDKDF (reference sequence). Deletions cut 0 bases from V and 7 bases from J, with 13 bases between. CDR3 length equals 14 residues. The CDR3 loop is CATSREPQRGEQYF. CDR3 coding DNA: TGTGCCACCAGCAGAGAACCCCAGAGGGGGGAGCAGTACTTC.

V gene TRBV5-6 combines with J gene TRBJ2-7, with unresolved D. Germline CDR1 SGHDT, CDR2 YYEEEE. The V end was cut by 1 base, the J end by 1 base, with 6 bases between. The CDR3 contains 13 residues. The CDR3 bases are TGTGCCAGCAGCTTGACGGTTTCCTACGAGCAGTACTTC. Its translation is CASSLTVSYEQYF.

The CDR3 loop is CASSPSASRTQYF. In DNA form, the CDR3 reads TGTGCCAGCAGCCCTAGCGCCTCAAGGACCCAGTACTTC. V is TRBV28 and J is TRBJ2-5; possible D gene TRBD2, 6 bases. This CDR3 has 13 residues. V was clipped by 6 bases and J by 7 bases, with 15 bases between them. Looked up from germline, CDR1 is MDHEN and CDR2 is SYDVKM. The whole variable domain, remainder taken from reference TRBV28 and TRBJ2-5, is DVKVTQSSRYLVKRTGEKVFLECVQDMDHENMFWYRQDPGLGLRLIYFSYDVKMKEKGDIPEGYSVSREKKERFSLILESASTNQTSMYLCASSPSASRTQYFGPGTRLLVL.

This chain joins TRBV5-5 and TRBJ2-7, with 8 bases lining up with TRBD2. The CDR3 is made up of 14 amino acids. The ends lost 0 bases at V and 5 bases at J; junction bases unmatched: 4. Per the germline V gene, CDR1 is SGHKS and CDR2 is YYEKEE (reference sequence). CDR3: CASSLAGGPDEQYF. The CDR3 region has the DNA TGTGCCAGCAGCTTGGCGGGAGGGCCTGACGAGCAGTACTTC.

This sequence joins TRBV28 and TRBJ1-6; D ambiguous. This CDR3 has 12 amino acids. CDR1 is MDHEN, CDR2 SYDVKM, per germline. V was shortened by 8 bases and J by 10 bases, with 12 bases between the two germline ends. CDR3 loop: CASFRRGSPLHF. As DNA, the CDR3 is TGTGCCAGCTTCAGACGTGGATCACCCCTCCACTTT.

The chain is built from TRBV4-3 and TRBJ2-7, with D perhaps matching TRBD2 (6 bases). V lost 3 bases, J lost 3 bases, and 9 bases lay in between. This CDR3 is 13 amino acids long. Per germline, CDR1 LGHNA and CDR2 YSLEER. CDR3 in amino acids: CASSQGLNYEQYF. The DNA of the CDR3 is TGCGCCAGCAGCCAGGGACTGAACTACGAGCAGTACTTC.

The chain combines TRBV7-2 with TRBJ2-1, with D perhaps TRBD1 (5 bases). CDR1 and CDR2 from the germline V gene are SGHTA and FQGNSA. CDR3 length: 16 residues. The germline V and J ends were trimmed by 5 bases and 0 bases, with 14 bases remaining between them. The CDR3 loop is CASSLRTLTSYNEQFF. The CDR3 DNA reads as TGTGCCAGCAGCCTAAGGACATTGACCTCCTACAATGAGCAGTTCTTC.

This clone appeared once. The chain links TRBV18 to TRBJ2-3; TRBD1 or TRBD2 may be the D gene (5 bases each). This CDR3 spans 15 amino acids. Germline values: CDR1 KGHSH, CDR2 LQKENI. V was trimmed by 6 bases and J by 2 bases, leaving 15 bases between them. CDR3 sequence: CASSRGQGPTDTQYF. The CDR3, as DNA: TGTGCCAGCTCCCGCGGCCAGGGACCCACAGATACGCAGTATTTT.

Here the CDR3 reads CASSAIRGYEQYF. CDR3 sequence (DNA): TGTGCCAGCAGTGCCATCCGGGGCTACGAGCAGTACTTC. The chain employs TRBV6-6 and TRBJ2-7, with D perhaps matching TRBD2 (5 bases). Trimming took 5 bases from V and 3 from J, leaving 11 bases between them. Germline CDR1 reads MNHNY; CDR2 reads SVGAGI (reference sequence). The length of the CDR3 is 13 residues.

Only one count was recorded for this clone. The V and J genes are TRBV5-4 and TRBJ2-5; TRBD2 agrees at 13 bases. J lost 5 bases, V lost 4 bases, and 8 bases had no gene match. CDR1 is SGHNT and CDR2 is YYREEE in the germline V gene (reference sequence). This CDR3 comprises 16 residues. The CDR3 loop reads CASSQGGLAGEETQYF. The CDR3 DNA sequence: TGTGCCAGCAGCCAGGGCGGACTAGCGGGAGAGGAGACCCAGTACTTC.

This clone was picked up a small number of times. The CDR3 DNA is TGTGCCAGCAGTGTCGTCGGGACCAGTCTGAGCACTGAAGCTTTCTTT. This encodes CASSVVGTSLSTEAFF. The chain joins TRBV28 to TRBJ1-1, with TRBD1 as a possible D gene (5 bases). Germline V gene sequence: CDR1 MDHEN, CDR2 SYDVKM. This CDR3 contains 16 residues. Trimming cost V 5 bases and J 4 bases, with 20 bases left between them.

This chain connects TRBV5-1 to TRBJ1-4; D is undetermined. There are 13 residues in the CDR3. Germline loops: CDR1 SGHRS, CDR2 YFSETQ. V shed 3 bases and J shed 1 base, with 4 bases lying between them. CDR3: CASSYLTNEKLFF. CDR3 coding DNA: TGCGCCAGCAGCTATTTAACTAATGAAAAACTGTTTTTT. The whole variable domain, remainder taken from reference TRBV5-1 and TRBJ1-4, is KAGVTQTPRYLIKTRGQQVTLSCSPISGHRSVSWYQQTPGQGLQFLFEYFSETQRNKGNFPGRFSGRQFSNSRSEMNVSTLELGDSALYLCASSYLTNEKLFFGSGTQLSVL.

There are many counts of this clone. The V and J genes are TRBV7-9 and TRBJ1-5, with 7 bases aligning to TRBD1. The germline gives CDR1 SEHNR, CDR2 FQNEAQ (reference sequence). V was pared by 8 bases and J by 4 bases, with 5 bases of the junction left unmatched. CDR3 length equals 13 residues. For the CDR3, the DNA is TGTGCCAGCCAGCAGGGGGGGAATCAGCCCCAGCATTTT. Translation gives CASQQGGNQPQHF.

The chain employs TRBV7-2 and TRBJ2-1; no reliable D call. V lost 2 bases, J lost 6 bases, and 14 bases lay in between. CDR1 and CDR2 from the germline V gene are SGHTA and FQGNSA. This CDR3 region has 15 residues. This chain's CDR3 is CASSLNPQKLNEQFF. In DNA form, the CDR3 reads TGTGCCAGCAGCTTAAATCCCCAGAAACTCAATGAGCAGTTCTTC.

As to this clone: Distinct nucleotide sequences in the sample also encode this CDR3. The gene calls are TRBV7-3 and TRBJ1-1, with no clear D. Germline loops: CDR1 SGHTA, CDR2 FQGTGA. V gave up 2 bases and J gave up 1 base, with 5 bases separating them. CDR3 length equals 13 residues. CDR3 sequence (DNA): TGTGCCAGCAGCTTACAAAGGAACACTGAAGCTTTCTTT. As protein: CASSLQRNTEAFF.

V usage is TRBV19 and J usage is TRBJ2-1; D is uncertain. The CDR3 extends over 14 amino acids. Trimming removed 10 bases at V and 9 bases at J, with 22 bases between. Germline CDR1 reads LNHDA; CDR2 reads SQIVND (reference sequence). CDR3 residues: CATYSGVVLGEQFF. CDR3 bases: TGTGCCACCTATTCTGGGGTCGTCTTAGGTGAGCAGTTCTTC.

The V and J genes are TRBV5-6 and TRBJ2-1, with D hard to call. Germline assignment: CDR1 SGHDT and CDR2 YYEEEE. V lost 0 bases, J lost 7 bases, and 8 bases lay in between. This CDR3 is 13 amino acids long. Here the CDR3 reads CASSLDSQNEQFF. CDR3 nucleotides: TGTGCCAGCAGCTTGGACAGCCAAAATGAGCAGTTCTTC.

The table lists this clone with a few counts. The J gene is TRBJ1-4, the V gene TRBV7-9; 7 bases line up with TRBD1. CDR1 is SEHNR and CDR2 is FQNEAQ in the germline V gene (reference sequence). Trimming at V came to 5 bases and at J to 7 bases, leaving 1 base not matched to a gene. There are 12 residues in the CDR3. The CDR3 protein is CASSRQGEKLFF. In DNA form, the CDR3 reads TGTGCCAGCAGCCGACAGGGTGAAAAACTGTTTTTT.

J is TRBJ2-1 and V is TRBV29-1, with 14 positions matching TRBD2. The ends lost 7 bases at V and 7 bases at J; junction bases unmatched: 3. The germline gives CDR1 SQVTM, CDR2 ANQGSEA. This CDR3 comprises 13 residues. The CDR3 is CSERTSGRNEQFF. The CDR3 coding sequence is TGCAGCGAGAGGACTAGCGGGAGGAATGAGCAGTTCTTC.